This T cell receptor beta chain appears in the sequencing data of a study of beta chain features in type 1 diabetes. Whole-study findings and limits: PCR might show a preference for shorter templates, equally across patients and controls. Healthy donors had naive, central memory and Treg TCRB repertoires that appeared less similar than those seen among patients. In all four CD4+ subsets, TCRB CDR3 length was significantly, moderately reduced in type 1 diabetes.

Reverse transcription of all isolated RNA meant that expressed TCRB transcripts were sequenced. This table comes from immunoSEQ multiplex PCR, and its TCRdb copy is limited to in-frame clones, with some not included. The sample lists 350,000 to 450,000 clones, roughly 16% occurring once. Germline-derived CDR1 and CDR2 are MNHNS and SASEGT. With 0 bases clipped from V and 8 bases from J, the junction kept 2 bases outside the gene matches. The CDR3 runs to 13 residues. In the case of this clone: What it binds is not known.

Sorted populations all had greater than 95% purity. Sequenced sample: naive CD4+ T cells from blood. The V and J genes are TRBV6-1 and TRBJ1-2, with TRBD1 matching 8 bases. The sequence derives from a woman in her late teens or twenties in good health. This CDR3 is CASSEADRDGYTF. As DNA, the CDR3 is TGTGCCAGCAGTGAAGCGGACAGGGACGGCTACACCTTC.